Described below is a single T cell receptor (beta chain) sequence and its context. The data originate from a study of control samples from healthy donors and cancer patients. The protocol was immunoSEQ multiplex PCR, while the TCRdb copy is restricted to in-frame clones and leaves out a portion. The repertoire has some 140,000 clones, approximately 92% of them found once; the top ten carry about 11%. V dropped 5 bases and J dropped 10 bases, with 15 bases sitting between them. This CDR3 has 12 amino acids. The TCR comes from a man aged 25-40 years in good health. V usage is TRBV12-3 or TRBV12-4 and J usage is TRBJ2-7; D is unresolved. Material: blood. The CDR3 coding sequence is TGTGCCAGCAGTGTAACTGGGGATCTTCAGTACTTC. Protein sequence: CASSVTGDLQYF.